This T cell receptor (beta chain) is drawn from a study of T cells in Graves' hyperthyroidism and ophthalmopathy (dated by TCRdb to between 2019 and 2020). With respect to the entire study: Peripheral blood samples were taken at the time of initial diagnosis, prior to any treatment. To identify distinguishing TCR V-J signatures, a discovery cohort of some 100 patients was used, comprising fewer than 45 with Graves' ophthalmopathy and around 57 with stable Graves' hyperthyroidism. An independent validation cohort of under 20 hyperthyroidism patients and approximately 15 patients who later progressed to ophthalmopathy tested prospective prediction of ophthalmopathy. The roughly 99 discovery patients were divided at random into training and test sets in a 7:3 ratio. In addition, the study compared T-cell repertoires in thyroid tissue and in blood from over 5 Graves' hyperthyroidism patients. Once sampling was done, hyperthyroidism patients were given methimazole at a starting dose of 30 mg daily, whereas ophthalmopathy patients were given high-dose intravenous methylprednisolone. The paper reports TCR Vbeta CDR3 sequencing of 130 to 150 peripheral blood samples: 40 or so ophthalmopathy, fewer than 80 hyperthyroidism and about 17 progressor patients.

The full study reports these points: No statistical method was used to fix the sample size in advance, and group allocation was not hidden from the investigators. Most expanded thyroid clonotypes (frequency above 0.001) were also detected in blood, suggesting blood repertoires may reflect thyroid immune responses. A model built on a 13 V-J signature distinguished ophthalmopathy from stable hyperthyroidism, reaching around 87% sensitivity and around 81% specificity in cross-validation and 80%/75% in testing. During validation, the model predicted progression to ophthalmopathy a median of about 6.5 months ahead of onset, with approximately 71% sensitivity and almost 75% specificity.

Graves' hyperthyroidism was defined as stable when no progression to ophthalmopathy occurred over 18 months of follow-up. Hyperthyroidism patients were newly diagnosed, with disease duration under 2 months, and aged 18 to 65 years. Any patient with an uncontrolled infection, another autoimmune disease, pregnancy or lactation was excluded. Clinical symptoms, serum thyroxine and TRAb, thyroid ultrasound, and orbital computed tomography formed the basis for the diagnoses. Ficoll-Paque density gradient centrifugation was used to isolate PBMCs from around 10 ml of fresh peripheral blood. Total RNA was extracted with Trizol reagent, and quality was checked on an Agilent 2100 Bioanalyzer. Comments on this clonotype: The target of this receptor is not known. A much larger clone differs from this one at a single base, so this may be a read error.

The TCR beta CDR3 regions were amplified from the RNA transcripts. A first-round RT-PCR of the TCR CDR3 used the HTBI primer set with the Qiagen OneStep RT-PCR kit. Libraries were constructed in a second round of multiplex PCR, after which size selection and purification were performed. The libraries were sequenced on an Illumina HiSeq2000 using paired-end 100 bp reads. In the original analysis: SOAPnuke was used to process the raw data, removing reads that contained adapters or uncalled bases, had a mean Phred below 15, or lacked an exact match to the constant primer or identifier. COPE v1.2.5 was used to merge high-quality paired reads, and clonotypes were defined as unique nucleotide sequences. MiTCR v1.1 was used to align clonotypes to the IMGT TRBV, TRBD and TRBJ reference segments. The analysis included only V-J combinations with a frequency above 0.0001, which together covered 99.2% of the repertoires. A TCS score was defined as the ratio of F50 (clonal expansion) to E x V (chaos), with BLOSUM62-based TCRdist applied between CDR3 peptides within each V-J. Welch's t-statistics and random forest reduced some 510 V-J features to 13, which were used in a naive Bayes classifier (R e1071). TCRdb took the public reads, trimmed them with fastp at Q25, ran MiXCR for clone calling and kept in-frame beta chains. Each entry merges the rows of one CDR3 protein and shows their most common DNA and genes. V and J calls and clone size were set by TCRdb, not the authors. This sample comprises roughly 750,000 distinct CDR3 sequences, around 17% of them detected only once. Around 8.1% of the sample rests with the top ten.

CDR1 is given as KGHSH and CDR2 as LQKENI, both from the germline V gene. Here V drops 3 bases and J drops 10 bases, and the junction holds 5 bases not matched to any gene. Spanning cysteine to phenylalanine, the CDR3 consists of 13 amino acids. Only the CDR3 part of the read is kept: 39 bases, read in frame from the first base. The chain uses TRBV18 and TRBJ2-1, and TRBD1 aligns with 8 junction nucleotides. The clonotype originates from a young man with Graves' hyperthyroidism. Sequencing input: blood. The CDR3 has the sequence CASSPTSGGEQFF. The DNA sequence reads TGTGCCAGCTCACCGACCTCAGGGGGCGAGCAGTTCTTC.